The 20 T cell receptor beta chains given below trace back to one sample, sequenced in a study of cytomegalovirus exposure and HLA in healthy donors. PCR primers comprised 60 Vbeta and 13 Jbeta primers. The assay was immunoSEQ multiplex PCR, and TCRdb's table has in-frame clones only and misses some. The data show around 270,000 clones, roughly 80% seen once. The sample comprised PBMCs. These receptors all come from a girl aged 2 to 9 in good health and CMV-seronegative.

This chain joins TRBV30 and TRBJ1-1; D uncertain. Per germline, CDR1 GTSNPN and CDR2 SVGIG (reference sequence). Between the trimmed V and J ends, which lost 4 bases and 2 bases, there was a span of 14 bases. The CDR3 contains 14 residues. The CDR3 DNA is TGTGCCTGGATCGGGAGACATACAAACACTGAAGCTTTCTTT. Translation gives CAWIGRHTNTEAFF. The whole variable domain, remainder taken from reference TRBV30 and TRBJ1-1, is SQTIHQWPATLVQPVGSPLSLECTVEGTSNPNLYWYRQAAGRGLQLLFYSVGIGQISSEVPQNLSASRPQDRQFILSSKKLLLSDSGFYLCAWIGRHTNTEAFFGQGTRLTVV.

The V and J genes are TRBV5-4 and TRBJ2-5, with 10 bases identical to TRBD2. V was pared by 7 bases and J by 5 bases, with 14 bases of the junction left unmatched. The CDR3 runs 16 residues. The germline gives CDR1 SGHNT, CDR2 YYREEE (reference sequence). The CDR3 region is CASGRLAGVAGETQYF. DNA for the CDR3: TGTGCCAGCGGGCGGCTAGCGGGGGTTGCGGGGGAGACCCAGTACTTC.

The chain combines TRBV27 with TRBJ2-3; 9 nucleotides line up with TRBD2. The CDR3 runs to 18 residues. Germline V lookup: CDR1 MNHEY, CDR2 SMNVEV (reference sequence). With 0 bases clipped from V and 3 bases from J, the junction kept 10 bases outside the gene matches. CDR3 protein: CASSLSVPSGRRTDTQYF. As DNA, the CDR3 is TGTGCCAGCAGTTTATCTGTACCCAGCGGGAGGAGAACAGATACGCAGTATTTT.

The gene calls are TRBV5-4 and TRBJ2-7, with TRBD1 matching 9 bases. The germline CDR1 and CDR2 sequences are SGHNT and YYREEE (reference sequence). J lost 6 bases, V lost 1 base, and 14 bases had no gene match. The length of the CDR3 is 17 residues. Written as DNA, the CDR3 is TGTGCCAGCAGCTTGTGGGGACAGGGAGGATCTGCCCTCGAGCAGTACTTC. It specifies CASSLWGQGGSALEQYF. Supplemented by reference TRBV5-4 and TRBJ2-7, the full variable domain reads ETGVTQSPTHLIKTRGQQVTLRCSSQSGHNTVSWYQQALGQGPQFIFQYYREEENGRGNFPPRFSGLQFPNYSSELNVNALELDDSALYLCASSLWGQGGSALEQYFGPGTRLTVT.

This clone was observed a few times. This chain joins TRBV7-2 and TRBJ1-5; a possible D gene is TRBD1 (5 bases). Trimming took 6 bases from V and 3 from J, leaving 12 bases between them. CDR3 size: 14 residues. Germline V lookup: CDR1 SGHTA, CDR2 FQGNSA. The CDR3 DNA follows: TGTGCCAGCAGTCACCGGGACTTCAATCAGCCCCAGCATTTT. This sequence encodes CASSHRDFNQPQHF.

V gene TRBV6-1 combines with J gene TRBJ1-5; perhaps TRBD1 as D (6 bases). V lost 11 bases to trimming and J lost 3 bases, with 14 bases between them. The CDR3 length is 13 residues. Germline V gives CDR1 MNHNS, CDR2 SASEGT. In nucleotides, the CDR3 is TGTGCCGTACAGGGCTTTCTCAATCAGCCCCAGCATTTT. Protein: CAVQGFLNQPQHF.

The chain carries TRBV2 and TRBJ2-1, with D uncertain. The CDR3 runs 13 residues. Trimming cost V 6 bases and J 10 bases, with 16 bases left between them. Germline V gives CDR1 SNHLY, CDR2 FYNNEI. The CDR3 region is CASREMIASEQFF. In DNA form, the CDR3 reads TGTGCCAGCAGGGAGATGATAGCTTCAGAGCAGTTCTTC. The full variable domain, in which reference TRBV2 and TRBJ2-1 provide the parts outside the CDR3, is EPEVTQTPSHQVTQMGQEVILRCVPISNHLYFYWYRQILGQKVEFLVSFYNNEISEKSEIFDDQFSVERPDGSNFTLKIRSTKLEDSAMYFCASREMIASEQFFGPGTRLTVL.

The chain joins TRBV5-6 to TRBJ2-5; D is perhaps TRBD2 (5 bases). From germline, CDR1 is SGHDT and CDR2 YYEEEE. There are 17 residues in the CDR3. Trimming stripped 3 bases from V and 7 bases from J, with 25 bases between. CDR3 DNA: TGTGCCAGCAGCTCCTGGATACTTCGCCTGGAGGTGGGGACCCAGTACTTC. This encodes CASSSWILRLEVGTQYF.

The chain carries TRBV9 and TRBJ2-7; D may be TRBD2 (6 bases). Trimming pared 1 base from V and 3 bases from J, leaving 8 bases between. The CDR3 spans 13 residues. Germline V gene lookup returns CDR1 SGDLS and CDR2 YYNGEE. CDR3 sequence: CASSVHGSYEQYF. CDR3 nucleotide sequence: TGTGCCAGCAGCGTACACGGGAGCTACGAGCAGTACTTC.

The rearrangement links TRBV6-1 to TRBJ2-5, with D uncertain. The length of the CDR3 is 13 residues. The germline V and J ends were trimmed by 3 bases and 2 bases, with 7 bases remaining between them. CDR1 MNHNS and CDR2 SASEGT come from the germline V gene. The CDR3 sequence is CASSEFLQETQYF. CDR3 DNA sequence: TGTGCCAGCAGTGAGTTCTTGCAAGAGACCCAGTACTTC.

The chain combines TRBV18 with TRBJ1-5, with 9 bases lining up with TRBD1. This CDR3 contains 15 residues. Germline V gives CDR1 KGHSH, CDR2 LQKENI. The J segment lost 6 bases and the V segment lost 3 bases, leaving 6 bases of the junction unmatched. This chain's CDR3 is CASSPATGGSQPQHF. CDR3 in DNA: TGTGCCAGCTCACCCGCGACAGGGGGAAGTCAGCCCCAGCATTTT.

The chain joins TRBV7-9 to TRBJ1-5; perhaps TRBD1 as D (6 bases). From germline, CDR1 is SEHNR and CDR2 FQNEAQ (reference sequence). The V and J ends lost 9 bases and 1 base respectively, with 10 bases between them. The CDR3 sequence is 13 residues long. The CDR3 nucleotides are TGTGCCAGTTCCGGGACAAGCAATCAGCCCCAGCATTTT. This sequence encodes CASSGTSNQPQHF.

The rearrangement uses TRBV6-5 and TRBJ2-7; the match to TRBD1 covers 8 bases. Germline V gives CDR1 MNHEY, CDR2 SVGAGI. V shed 5 bases and J 2 bases; nucleotides not matched to a gene: 5. This CDR3 comprises 14 residues. As DNA, the CDR3 is TGTGCCAGCAGTCGCGGACAGGGCGCCTACGAGCAGTACTTC. Amino acid sequence: CASSRGQGAYEQYF.

The chain links TRBV13 to TRBJ2-7; a weak D match, TRBD2 (5 bases). CDR1 is PRHDT and CDR2 is FYEKMQ in the germline V gene (reference sequence). The CDR3 extends over 19 amino acids. V was pared by 4 bases and J by 2 bases, with 27 bases between. The CDR3 nucleotides are TGTGCCAGCAGCTCCGCGATTAGTGCTCCCGGGCTAGCAACCTACGAGCAGTACTTC. Protein product: CASSSAISAPGLATYEQYF.

The J gene is TRBJ2-1, the V gene TRBV7-9; TRBD2 matches 8 bases. This CDR3 comprises 15 residues. Trimming at V came to 3 bases and at J to 4 bases, leaving 5 bases not matched to a gene. Per the germline V gene, CDR1 is SEHNR and CDR2 is FQNEAQ (reference sequence). CDR3 amino acids: CASSFFTSGYNEQFF. CDR3 DNA sequence: TGTGCCAGCAGCTTCTTTACTAGCGGATACAATGAGCAGTTCTTC.

In its sample, this clone was seen a few times. V and J are TRBV25-1 and TRBJ2-1; TRBD2 matches 10 bases. Germline loops: CDR1 MGHDK, CDR2 SYGVNS. The CDR3 covers 18 residues. Trimming took 5 bases from V and 6 from J; bases not matched to a gene: 16. The DNA for the CDR3 is TGTGCCAGCAGTCCTAAGGGGACTAGCGCCTACTACCCCAATGAGCAGTTCTTC. Translating it yields CASSPKGTSAYYPNEQFF.

V usage is TRBV4-2 and J usage is TRBJ2-2; no clear D gene. Trimming shortened V by 4 bases and J by 6 bases, and 6 bases separated the two germline ends. The CDR3 is 12 amino acids. The germline gives CDR1 LGHNA, CDR2 YNFKEQ. The CDR3 DNA sequence: TGTGCCAGCAGCCTTGGGCCCGGGGAGCTGTTTTTT. This sequence encodes CASSLGPGELFF.

The CDR3 DNA follows: TGTGCCAGCAGTATGGGACACGTGAACACTGAAGCTTTCTTT. Translated: CASSMGHVNTEAFF. The chain employs TRBV2 and TRBJ1-1, with D perhaps TRBD1 (6 bases). CDR3 length equals 14 residues. Germline V CDR1 and CDR2: SNHLY, FYNNEI. V shed 5 bases and J shed 0 bases, with 10 bases lying between them.

The rearrangement joins TRBV5-1 to TRBJ2-3, with D possibly TRBD2 on 6 matching bases. This CDR3 is built from 15 residues. Germline CDR1 and CDR2: SGHRS and YFSETQ. The V end lost 2 bases, the J end lost 4 bases, and 14 bases lay between the germline ends. This CDR3 reads CASSFLEGRADTQYF. The CDR3 region has the DNA TGCGCCAGCAGCTTTCTGGAGGGCCGGGCAGATACGCAGTATTTT.

The rearrangement uses TRBV5-1 and TRBJ1-1, with D possibly matching TRBD1 (5 bases). This CDR3 is built from 14 residues. Trimming removed 4 bases at V and 3 bases at J, with 13 bases between. CDR1 and CDR2 (germline): SGHRS, YFSETQ. The CDR3 region is CASSACVGDTEAFF. In nucleotides, the CDR3 is TGCGCCAGCAGCGCCTGCGTAGGGGACACTGAAGCTTTCTTT.